These 7 T cell receptor beta chains originate from one sample sequenced in a study of blood T cells in healthy people across ages. Primed by a sample-barcoded 5' primer and a J-beta primer mix, a second PCR proceeded for roughly 6 to 12 cycles. TCRdb reprocessed the 5' RACE reads via MiXCR and lists one record per CDR3 protein. The repertoire holds 1.5 million or so distinct CDR3 sequences, with roughly 45% as singletons. Sequencing was performed on blood. These receptor sequences come from a woman aged 18-29 years in good health.

DNA for the CDR3: TGTGCCAGCAGCTTGGGGCCTTGGGAGCGGCGCACAGATACGCAGTATTTT. Amino acids: CASSLGPWERRTDTQYF. V gene TRBV5-5 combines with J gene TRBJ2-3, with a weak D call TRBD2 (5 bases). The CDR3 is made up of 17 amino acids. CDR1 SGHKS and CDR2 YYEKEE come from the germline V gene (reference sequence). The germline V and J ends were trimmed by 0 bases and 1 base, with 15 bases remaining between them.

The genes are TRBV3-1 and TRBJ1-5, with D uncertain. The CDR3 loop spans 14 amino acids. Per the germline V gene, CDR1 is LGHDT and CDR2 is YNNKEL (reference sequence). Between the trimmed V and J ends, which lost 4 bases and 0 bases, there was a span of 7 bases. The CDR3 protein is CASSPDNSNQPQHF. CDR3 bases: TGTGCCAGCAGCCCGGATAATAGCAATCAGCCCCAGCATTTT.

This clonotype was found many times. J is TRBJ1-4 and V is TRBV25-1; no clear D. V was cut by 2 bases and J by 5 bases, with 9 bases left in between. This CDR3 contains 14 residues. Germline V gene sequence: CDR1 MGHDK, CDR2 SYGVNS. This CDR3 reads CASSEGPKNEKLFF. CDR3 coding DNA: TGTGCCAGCAGTGAAGGCCCCAAAAATGAAAAACTGTTTTTT.

The chain combines TRBV20-1 with TRBJ1-5; maybe TRBD1 (6 bases). Germline V gene sequence: CDR1 DFQATT, CDR2 SNEGSKA (reference sequence). Trimming removed 3 bases at V and 2 bases at J, with 17 bases between. The CDR3 runs 16 residues. The DNA for the CDR3 is TGCAGTGCTAGTGCAGCAGGGGAGGACGGCAATCAGCCCCAGCATTTT. It is translated as CSASAAGEDGNQPQHF.

The rearrangement joins TRBV12-3 or TRBV12-4 to TRBJ2-3; D might be TRBD1 (5 bases). CDR3 length: 15 residues. The germline V and J ends were trimmed by 2 bases and 4 bases, with 13 bases remaining between them. The CDR3 sequence is CASSLSRAAPDTQYF. The CDR3 DNA reads TGTGCCAGCAGTTTATCCAGGGCGGCTCCAGATACGCAGTATTTT.

This clonotype was seen more than once but under ten times. V is TRBV7-6 and J is TRBJ2-7; TRBD2 is a possible D gene (5 bases). CDR3 length: 15 amino acids. With 1 base removed from V and 2 bases from J, the gap between germline ends came to 12 bases. CDR1 is SGHVS and CDR2 is FNYEAQ in the germline V gene. The CDR3 here is CASSLGPSPAYEQYF. The CDR3 DNA reads TGTGCCAGCAGCTTAGGACCTAGCCCTGCCTACGAGCAGTACTTC.

The chain recombines TRBV6-1 with TRBJ2-5; D is possibly TRBD1 (6 bases). The CDR3 is 13 residues long. Germline V CDR1 and CDR2: MNHNS, SASEGT. V dropped 8 bases and J dropped 1 base, with 11 bases sitting between them. CDR3 protein: CASLTDSQETQYF. The CDR3 bases are TGTGCCAGCCTGACGGACAGCCAAGAGACCCAGTACTTC.